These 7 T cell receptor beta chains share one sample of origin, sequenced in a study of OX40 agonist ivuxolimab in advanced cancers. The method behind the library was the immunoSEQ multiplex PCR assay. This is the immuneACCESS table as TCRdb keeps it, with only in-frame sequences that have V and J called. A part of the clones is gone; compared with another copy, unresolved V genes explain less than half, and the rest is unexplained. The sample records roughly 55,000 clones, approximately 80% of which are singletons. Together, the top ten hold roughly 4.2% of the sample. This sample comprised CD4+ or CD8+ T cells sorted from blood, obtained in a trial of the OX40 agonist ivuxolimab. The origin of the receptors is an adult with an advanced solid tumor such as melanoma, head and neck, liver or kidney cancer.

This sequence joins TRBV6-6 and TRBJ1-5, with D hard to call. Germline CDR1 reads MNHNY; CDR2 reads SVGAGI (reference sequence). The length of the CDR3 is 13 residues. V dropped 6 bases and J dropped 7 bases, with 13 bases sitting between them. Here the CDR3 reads CASSQQVYQPQHF. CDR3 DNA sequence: TGTGCCAGCAGCCAGCAGGTGTACCAGCCCCAGCATTTT.

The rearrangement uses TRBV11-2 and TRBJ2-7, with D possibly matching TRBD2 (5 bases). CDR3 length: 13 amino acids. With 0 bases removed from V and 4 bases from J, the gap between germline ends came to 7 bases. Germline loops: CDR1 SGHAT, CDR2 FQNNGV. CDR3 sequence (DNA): TGTGCCAGCAGCTTAGATCGGGGTTACGAGCAGTACTTC. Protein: CASSLDRGYEQYF.

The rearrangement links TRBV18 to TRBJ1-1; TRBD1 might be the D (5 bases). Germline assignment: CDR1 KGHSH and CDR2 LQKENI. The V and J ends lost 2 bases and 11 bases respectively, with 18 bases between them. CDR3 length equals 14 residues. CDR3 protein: CASSPGLWDAPAFF. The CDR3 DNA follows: TGTGCCAGCTCACCAGGGCTATGGGACGCACCGGCTTTCTTT.

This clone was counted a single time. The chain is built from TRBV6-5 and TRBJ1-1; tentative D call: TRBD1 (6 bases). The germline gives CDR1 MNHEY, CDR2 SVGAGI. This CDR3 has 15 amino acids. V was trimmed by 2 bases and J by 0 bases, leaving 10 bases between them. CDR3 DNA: TGTGCCAGCAGTTACGGGGGGCCCGTGAACACTGAAGCTTTCTTT. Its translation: CASSYGGPVNTEAFF.

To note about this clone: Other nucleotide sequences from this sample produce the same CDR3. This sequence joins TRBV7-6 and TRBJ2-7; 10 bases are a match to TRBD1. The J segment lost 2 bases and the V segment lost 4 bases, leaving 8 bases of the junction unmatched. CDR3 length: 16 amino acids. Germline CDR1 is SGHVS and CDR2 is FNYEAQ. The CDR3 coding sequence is TGTGCCAGCAGCTCCTCGCGGACAGGGGGGGCCTACGAGCAGTACTTC. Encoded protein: CASSSSRTGGAYEQYF. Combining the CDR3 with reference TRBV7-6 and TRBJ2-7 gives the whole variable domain GAGVSQSPRYKVTKRGQDVALRCDPISGHVSLYWYRQALGQGPEFLTYFNYEAQQDKSGLPNDRFSAERPEGSISTLTIQRTEQRDSAMYRCASSSSRTGGAYEQYFGPGTRLTVT.

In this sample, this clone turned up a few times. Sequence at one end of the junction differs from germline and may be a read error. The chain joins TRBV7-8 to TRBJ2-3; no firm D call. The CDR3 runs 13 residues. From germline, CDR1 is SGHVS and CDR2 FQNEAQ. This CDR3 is CASSFGSKDTQYF. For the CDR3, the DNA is TGTGCCAGCAGCTTCGGTAGCAAAGATACGCAGTATTTT.

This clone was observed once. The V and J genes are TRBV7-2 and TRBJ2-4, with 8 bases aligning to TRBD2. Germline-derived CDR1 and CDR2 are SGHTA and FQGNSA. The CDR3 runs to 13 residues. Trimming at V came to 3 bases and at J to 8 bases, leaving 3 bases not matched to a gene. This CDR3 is CASSFGRGDIQYF. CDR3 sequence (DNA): TGTGCCAGCAGCTTCGGGAGGGGGGACATTCAGTACTTC.